Detailed here is one T cell receptor (beta chain). The target antigen is unknown. CDR1 SGDLS and CDR2 YYNGEE come from the germline V gene. After removal of 5 bases from V and 6 bases from J, the junction contained 10 bases not matched to a gene. This CDR3 comprises 16 residues. This sample was taken from a study of chemoradiotherapy in HPV16-positive cancers. Broader study findings: Candidate HPV-specific clones and E7-related TCR motifs grew in tumor during treatment.

Assay used: immunoSEQ multiplex PCR; TCRdb lists only in-frame clones, some missing. The sample includes 1,000 to 1,500 clones, around three quarters of them seen just once. The chain links TRBV9 to TRBJ2-1; 11 bases fit TRBD2. Sequencing was performed on tumor tissue, taken from a patient who underwent chemoradiotherapy. This receptor was taken from a human donor with HPV-associated anogenital cancer. The CDR3 nucleotides are TGTGCCAGCAGTCTTACTAGCGGGAGCTCCCTCAATGAGCAGTTCTTC. Its protein is CASSLTSGSSLNEQFF.